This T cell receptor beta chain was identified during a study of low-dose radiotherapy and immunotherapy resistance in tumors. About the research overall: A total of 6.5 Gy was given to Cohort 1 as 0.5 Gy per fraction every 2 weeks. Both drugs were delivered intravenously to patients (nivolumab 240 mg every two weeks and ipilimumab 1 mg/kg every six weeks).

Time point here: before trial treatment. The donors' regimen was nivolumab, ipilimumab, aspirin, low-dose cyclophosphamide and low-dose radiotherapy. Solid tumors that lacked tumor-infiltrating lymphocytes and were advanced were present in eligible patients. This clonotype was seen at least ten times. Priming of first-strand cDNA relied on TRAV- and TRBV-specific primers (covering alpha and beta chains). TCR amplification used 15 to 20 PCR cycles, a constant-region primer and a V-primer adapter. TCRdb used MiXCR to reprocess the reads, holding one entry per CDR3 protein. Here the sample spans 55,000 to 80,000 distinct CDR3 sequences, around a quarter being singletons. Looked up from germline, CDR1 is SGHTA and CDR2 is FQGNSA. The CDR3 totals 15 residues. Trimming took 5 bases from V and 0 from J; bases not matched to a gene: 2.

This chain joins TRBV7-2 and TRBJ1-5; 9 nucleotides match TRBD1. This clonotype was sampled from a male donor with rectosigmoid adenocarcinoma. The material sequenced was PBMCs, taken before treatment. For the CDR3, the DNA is TGTGCCAGCAGCAGGGGACAGGGTAGCAATCAGCCCCAGCATTTT. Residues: CASSRGQGSNQPQHF. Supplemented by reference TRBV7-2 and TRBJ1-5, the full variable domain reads GAGVSQSPSNKVTEKGKDVELRCDPISGHTALYWYRQSLGQGLEFLIYFQGNSAPDKSGLPSDRFSAERTGGSVSTLTIQRTQQEDSAVYLCASSRGQGSNQPQHFGDGTRLSIL.